What follows are 25 T cell receptor beta chains derived from one specimen sequenced in a study of cytomegalovirus exposure and HLA in healthy donors. Primers for the PCR totalled 60 Vbeta and 13 Jbeta. Assay used: immunoSEQ multiplex PCR; TCRdb lists only in-frame clones, some missing. The table records hundreds of thousands of clones, about three quarters of them present only once. The sample consisted of PBMCs. These receptor sequences come from a man aged 18 to 29 in good health and CMV-seronegative.

The chain carries TRBV18 and TRBJ1-3, with 8 bases matching TRBD1. J gave up 1 base and V 6 bases, and 8 bases lay outside the gene matches. The CDR3 is 16 residues long. CDR1 is KGHSH and CDR2 is LQKENI in the germline V gene. The CDR3 DNA follows: TGTGCCAGCTCCTTTGGACAGGGTGGATCTGGAAACACCATATATTTT. It is translated as CASSFGQGGSGNTIYF.

This chain connects TRBV5-6 to TRBJ1-2; D call uncertain. Germline V gene lookup returns CDR1 SGHDT and CDR2 YYEEEE. There are 16 residues in the CDR3. V was trimmed by 1 base and J by 8 bases, leaving 21 bases between them. The DNA for the CDR3 is TGTGCCAGCAGCTTGACCCATGAACGGGGAGCAAGGGGCTACACCTTC. It encodes CASSLTHERGARGYTF.

There are a few counts of this clone. The chain employs TRBV7-6 and TRBJ2-3; 8 positions agree with TRBD1. Germline V CDR1 and CDR2: SGHVS, FNYEAQ. V shed 6 bases and J 2 bases; nucleotides not matched to a gene: 13. The CDR3 runs 17 residues. The CDR3 is CASRLHQGAIFTDTQYF. The CDR3 DNA reads as TGTGCCAGCAGACTCCACCAGGGGGCGATCTTCACAGATACGCAGTATTTT. The full variable domain, rest sourced from reference TRBV7-6 and TRBJ2-3, is GAGVSQSPRYKVTKRGQDVALRCDPISGHVSLYWYRQALGQGPEFLTYFNYEAQQDKSGLPNDRFSAERPEGSISTLTIQRTEQRDSAMYRCASRLHQGAIFTDTQYFGPGTRLTVL.

The count of this clone is one. V is TRBV9 and J is TRBJ2-5; tentative D call: TRBD1 (5 bases). The J call may not be correct, given that the DNA end is closer to TRBJ2-7. The CDR3 covers 14 residues. Germline CDR1 reads SGDLS; CDR2 reads YYNGEE. CDR3 residues: CASSVAGRDYEQYF. In DNA form, the CDR3 reads TGTGCCAGCAGCGTAGCTGGCAGGGACTACGAGCAGTACTTC.

This chain joins TRBV12-5 and TRBJ2-1, with TRBD1 matching 9 bases. CDR3 length: 17 amino acids. V lost 5 bases to trimming and J lost 8 bases; unmatched junction nucleotides: 16. Germline loops: CDR1 LGHNT, CDR2 FRNRAP. The CDR3 DNA sequence: TGTGCTAGTGGTAATATGACAGGGGGGTTTAGTATCGATGAGCAGTTCTTC. Translation gives CASGNMTGGFSIDEQFF. The variable domain in full, completed from reference TRBV12-5 and TRBJ2-1, reads DARVTQTPRHKVTEMGQEVTMRCQPILGHNTVFWYRQTMMQGLELLAYFRNRAPLDDSGMPKDRFSAEMPDATLATLKIQPSEPRDSAVYFCASGNMTGGFSIDEQFFGPGTRLTVL.

The V gene is TRBV25-1, the J gene TRBJ1-4, with D possibly TRBD1 on 5 matching bases. The CDR3 covers 14 residues. The V gene's germline CDR1 is MGHDK and CDR2 SYGVNS. Between the trimmed V and J ends, which lost 3 bases and 6 bases, there was a span of 11 bases. The CDR3 DNA sequence: TGTGCCAGCAGTGATAGTGGGGGGGATGAAAAACTGTTTTTT. Translated: CASSDSGGDEKLFF.

The chain is built from TRBV25-1 and TRBJ2-5; TRBD1 matches 8 bases. CDR1 MGHDK and CDR2 SYGVNS come from the germline V gene. V trimming: 5 bases; J trimming: 2 bases; junction bases outside the gene matches: 7. The CDR3 runs 15 residues. The CDR3 spells CASSNSGTGQETQYF. Here the CDR3 DNA reads TGTGCCAGCAGTAATTCCGGGACAGGTCAAGAGACCCAGTACTTC.

V is TRBV7-8 and J is TRBJ2-3; no reliable D call. CDR1 and CDR2 from the germline V gene are SGHVS and FQNEAQ. V lost 4 bases and J lost 6, with 11 bases in between. The CDR3 has 13 residues. The CDR3 bases are TGTGCCAGCAGCTCGGAGAGGTTTGATACGCAGTATTTT. It is translated as CASSSERFDTQYF.

The rearrangement links TRBV5-1 to TRBJ1-2; 7 positions match TRBD1. CDR3 length: 13 residues. Per germline, CDR1 SGHRS and CDR2 YFSETQ. J was trimmed by 7 bases and V by 0 bases; bases with no gene match: 3. The chain's CDR3 is CASSLGQGGGYTF. CDR3 coding DNA: TGCGCCAGCAGCTTGGGACAGGGTGGTGGCTACACCTTC. The full variable domain, with the rest looked up from reference TRBV5-1 and TRBJ1-2, is KAGVTQTPRYLIKTRGQQVTLSCSPISGHRSVSWYQQTPGQGLQFLFEYFSETQRNKGNFPGRFSGRQFSNSRSEMNVSTLELGDSALYLCASSLGQGGGYTFGSGTRLTVV.

The CDR3 loop is CASSRVEGRSPLHF. CDR3 DNA sequence: TGTGCCAGCAGCCGGGTGGAGGGTCGGTCACCCCTCCACTTT. V is TRBV7-9 and J is TRBJ1-6, with D unclear. Looked up from germline, CDR1 is SEHNR and CDR2 is FQNEAQ (reference sequence). Trimming took off 5 bases at V and 10 bases at J, with 15 bases between the two ends. The CDR3 is 14 amino acids.

The chain uses TRBV5-6 and TRBJ2-7; 8 nucleotides match TRBD1. Unmatched junction bases numbered 3, after V lost 2 bases and J lost 2 bases. The CDR3 loop spans 14 amino acids. Per the germline V gene, CDR1 is SGHDT and CDR2 is YYEEEE. The CDR3 nucleotides read TGTGCCAGCAGCTTCCAGGGGGCCACCTACGAGCAGTACTTC. As protein: CASSFQGATYEQYF.

The J gene is TRBJ2-5, the V gene TRBV5-1; TRBD2 matches at 7 bases. The CDR3 spans 13 residues. The J segment lost 11 bases and the V segment lost 4 bases, leaving 11 bases of the junction unmatched. The V gene's germline CDR1 is SGHRS and CDR2 YFSETQ. The CDR3 loop is CASSPGGSREQYF. CDR3 bases: TGCGCCAGCAGCCCTGGTGGGTCGCGGGAGCAGTACTTC.

The chain employs TRBV4-3 and TRBJ2-1, with a tentative D call TRBD2 (5 bases). V gave up 0 bases and J gave up 0 bases, with 12 bases separating them. This CDR3 is 17 amino acids long. Germline CDR1 is LGHNA and CDR2 is YSLEER. As DNA, the CDR3 is TGCGCCAGCAGCCAAGATCTCCTAGCTGCCTCCTACAATGAGCAGTTCTTC. This sequence encodes CASSQDLLAASYNEQFF.

This rearrangement joins TRBV7-2 to TRBJ2-5; D remains unclear. CDR1 and CDR2 from the germline V gene are SGHTA and FQGNSA. This CDR3 has 13 amino acids. V lost 6 bases to trimming and J lost 1 base, with 9 bases between them. CDR3 in amino acids: CASSRSIQETQYF. The CDR3 DNA reads TGTGCCAGCAGTCGCAGTATCCAAGAGACCCAGTACTTC.

The chain employs TRBV14 and TRBJ2-5; TRBD2 might be the D (5 bases). This CDR3 has 15 amino acids. The germline V gene has CDR1 SGHDN and CDR2 FVKESK. Trimming removed 3 bases at V and 1 base at J, with 12 bases between. The CDR3 DNA reads TGTGCCAGCAGCCAGGTCGGAGGCAGCCAAGAGACCCAGTACTTC. This codes for CASSQVGGSQETQYF.

The chain couples TRBV30 to TRBJ2-7; 13 nucleotides align to TRBD2. Germline V gene data show CDR1 as GTSNPN and CDR2 as SVGIG (reference sequence). V was pared by 1 base and J by 3 bases, with 9 bases of the junction left unmatched. CDR3 size: 17 residues. CDR3 DNA: TGTGCCTGGAGTGCCTACCCCGGACTAGCGGGAGACTACGAGCAGTACTTC. Its protein product is CAWSAYPGLAGDYEQYF.

This chain connects TRBV5-1 to TRBJ1-2; 7 nucleotides match TRBD1. The CDR3 loop spans 13 amino acids. J was trimmed by 9 bases and V by 4 bases; bases with no gene match: 9. Germline CDR1 and CDR2: SGHRS and YFSETQ. The CDR3 nucleotides read TGCGCCAGCAGCCCGGGACAGACGCAAAGCTACACCTTC. It is translated as CASSPGQTQSYTF.

This chain joins TRBV28 and TRBJ2-3; perhaps TRBD2 as D (6 bases). The V gene lost 5 bases and the J gene lost 2 bases, with 11 bases spanning the gap. The CDR3 sequence is 14 residues long. Germline lookup yields CDR1 MDHEN and CDR2 SYDVKM. CDR3 nucleotide sequence: TGTGCCAGCAGTAAAGGAGGGAACACAGATACGCAGTATTTT. It is translated as CASSKGGNTDTQYF.

This chain uses TRBV4-3 with TRBJ1-4; 7 nucleotides match TRBD1. Trimming at V came to 0 bases and at J to 9 bases, leaving 7 bases not matched to a gene. The CDR3 is 15 amino acids. Germline V gene lookup returns CDR1 LGHNA and CDR2 YSLEER. CDR3 DNA sequence: TGCGCCAGCAGCCAAGACAGGGGGATGGGGAAAAAACTGTTTTTT. Translated, it gives CASSQDRGMGKKLFF.

The chain joins TRBV10-3 to TRBJ1-1; a weak D match, TRBD1 (5 bases). Trimming stripped 4 bases from V and 7 bases from J, with 7 bases between. Per the germline V gene, CDR1 is ENHRY and CDR2 is SYGVKD. This CDR3 is 11 amino acids long. Here the CDR3 DNA reads TGTGCCATCAGTGGGGGGGTTGAAGCTTTCTTT. This translates into CAISGGVEAFF.

This clone was seen at least ten times. The rearrangement joins TRBV6-1 to TRBJ1-1, with TRBD1 matching over 8 bases. The germline V gene has CDR1 MNHNS and CDR2 SASEGT. This CDR3 has 16 amino acids. The J segment lost 3 bases and the V segment lost 0 bases, leaving 6 bases of the junction unmatched. The CDR3 sequence is CASSEADGQGHTEAFF. The CDR3 DNA follows: TGTGCCAGCAGTGAAGCTGATGGACAGGGACACACTGAAGCTTTCTTT.

The chain has TRBV6-1 and TRBJ2-5; 7 bases fit TRBD2. Trimming cost V 7 bases and J 5 bases; bases outside gene matches: 7. The V gene's germline CDR1 is MNHNS and CDR2 SASEGT. The CDR3 contains 13 residues. The CDR3 nucleotides are TGTGCCAGCACTTTTGGGGGGGAGGAGACCCAGTACTTC. This translates into CASTFGGEETQYF.

The gene calls are TRBV30 and TRBJ1-3; 9 bases are a match to TRBD1. Germline V gives CDR1 GTSNPN, CDR2 SVGIG (reference sequence). Trimming removed 3 bases from V and 12 bases from J; junction bases left unmatched: 9. The CDR3 totals 13 residues. DNA for the CDR3: TGTGCCTGGAGCCGATGGGACAGGGTCGGCATATATTTT. The encoded protein is CAWSRWDRVGIYF.

The chain links TRBV5-1 to TRBJ2-1; 11 bases are a match to TRBD1. CDR1 is SGHRS and CDR2 is YFSETQ in the germline V gene. The J segment lost 9 bases and the V segment lost 4 bases, leaving 9 bases of the junction unmatched. The CDR3 extends over 15 amino acids. The CDR3 region is CASSRGTGGRGEQFF. For the CDR3, the DNA is TGCGCCAGCAGCCGTGGGACAGGGGGTAGGGGTGAGCAGTTCTTC.

The chain uses TRBV7-2 and TRBJ2-7, with 8 bases fitting TRBD1. The germline V gene encodes CDR1 SGHTA and CDR2 FQGNSA. The CDR3 is 16 residues long. The V segment lost 5 bases and the J segment 2 bases; nucleotides outside the gene matches: 11. Here the CDR3 reads CASSPTDGQGPYEQYF. CDR3 coding DNA: TGTGCCAGCAGCCCAACTGACGGACAGGGTCCCTACGAGCAGTACTTC. Full variable domain (outside the CDR3, taken from reference TRBV7-2 and TRBJ2-7): GAGVSQSPSNKVTEKGKDVELRCDPISGHTALYWYRQSLGQGLEFLIYFQGNSAPDKSGLPSDRFSAERTGGSVSTLTIQRTQQEDSAVYLCASSPTDGQGPYEQYFGPGTRLTVT.